This entry describes one T cell receptor beta chain. Its matching antigen is unknown. The ends were cut back, 1 base at V and 1 base at J, with 17 bases in the middle. The CDR3 consists of 18 residues. Germline assignment: CDR1 LNHNV and CDR2 YYDKDF (reference sequence). This sample is part of a study of T cells after posttransplantation cyclophosphamide. Study-wide findings and caveats: Donor-recipient repertoire similarity was low at 1-2 months, rising over year one.

The data were produced by immunoSEQ multiplex PCR, yet TCRdb's version contains in-frame clones alone and is incomplete. The table shows around 10,000 clones, with more than 75% occurring only once. Busulfan-fludarabine conditioning, marrow transplant, and cyclophosphamide on days +3 and +4 were administered. Source: CD4+ T cells sorted from PBMCs, taken after allogeneic stem cell transplant with posttransplant cyclophosphamide. The genes are TRBV15 and TRBJ2-1; tentative D call: TRBD1 (6 bases). The receptor was derived from a male patient aged 30 to 39 who received an allogeneic stem cell transplant from a related donor, was CMV-positive, and had acute GVHD only. A share of the T cells may be of graft donor origin. For the CDR3, the DNA is TGTGCCACCAGCAGAGGCATAACAGGGTTGGGGTCCTACAATGAGCAGTTCTTC. It specifies CATSRGITGLGSYNEQFF.